This T cell receptor beta chain was observed in a study of regulatory T cells in long-lasting Graves disease. According to the study, TCR beta libraries were built with iRepertoire HTBI primers and CDR3-region Arm-PCR. TCRdb re-called the multiplex PCR reads through MiXCR, storing one row per CDR3 protein. The repertoire includes some 400,000 distinct CDR3 sequences, around 14% of them detected once, and 15% to 20% sits in the top ten. The time point: newly diagnosed GD, antithyroid drugs for less than 3 months. From PBMCs, RNA was extracted and then used to make the TCR library. The study, taken as a whole, reports: Because few samples were included, accuracy may have been lower.

The CDR3 runs to 17 residues. The germline gives CDR1 SEHNR, CDR2 FQNEAQ (reference sequence). This clonotype showed up many times. Its antigen is currently unknown. One end of the junction fails to match germline, which may point to a read error. The sample was also reused in another study, on T cells in Graves' hyperthyroidism and ophthalmopathy.

This clonotype originated in a woman in her 30s with Graves disease. This chain links TRBV7-9 with TRBJ2-1; perhaps D is TRBD1 or TRBD2 (5 bases each). Sequenced material: peripheral blood mononuclear cells (PBMCs), taken at new diagnosis, from a patient treated with antithyroid drugs. CDR3 region: CASSSLAGATSYNEQFF. In DNA form, the CDR3 reads TGCGCCAGCAGCTCACTCGCCGGGGCTACCTCCTACAATGAGCAGTTCTTC.